The entry below describes one T cell receptor (beta chain). Its cognate antigen has yet to be identified. No base qualities exist here, and no much larger clone lies one base off it. TCRbeta CDR3 regions were amplified from genomic DNA by means of the immunoSEQ Assay, a bias-controlled multiplex PCR. The original pipeline was this. The number of nucleated cells in each sample was estimated by amplification of reference gene primers within the assay. To quantify the absolute abundance of each unique TCRbeta CDR3 rearrangement, sequence reads were collapsed and filtered. Productive Simpson clonality was computed per sample as the square root of Simpson's diversity index over productive rearrangements. The clones in this table, taken by TCRdb from immuneACCESS, are in-frame only. Not every clone is retained; where verified, under half of the shortfall comes from an unresolved V gene, and the cause of the rest is unknown. V, J and clone size derive from that table, while D and trimming were established from the DNA sequence. The sample table shows some 460,000 clones, and around 89% are seen once. The ten largest clonotypes hold roughly 4% of the sample.

This record belongs to a study of blood T cell repertoires in COVID-19 (TCRdb year 2020). Broadly, across the study: The collaborator samples originated in the United States, Italy and Spain and spanned the acute and convalescent phases of COVID-19. The material from the prospective study consisted of cDNA or gDNA derived from T cells, B-cell-depleted T cells, or PBMCs. Subjects who had been exposed to COVID-19, were actively infected with it, or had recovered from it provided the deeply sampled blood TCRbeta repertoires that made up the dataset. The repertoires were released in a freely available public database meant as a resource for research on the immune response to SARS-CoV-2. The samples were drawn from the first 160 participants of the ongoing ImmuneRACE study and from more than 1,000 subjects provided by 6 global collaborators. A de-identified subject ID, COVID-19 status, age in years and sex were almost always included in the sample metadata. Where available, HLA class I and class II types were taken from metadata supplied by the sample provider and were not determined by assay-based typing. Beyond this particular receptor, the publication reports: The quantity of clinical and demographic metadata differed by source and by participant and was supplied without curation.

Each collaborating institution followed its own protocols to collect whole blood in K2EDTA tubes. For TCRbeta analysis, collaborators shipped samples in one of three forms: frozen whole blood, isolated PBMCs, or DNA extracted from either of those sample types. According to the germline V gene, CDR1 reads LGHNT and CDR2 reads FRNRAP. V is trimmed back by 3 bases and J by 0 bases, and the junction contains 7 bases that no gene match accounts for. The CDR3 sequence holds 19 residues, the cysteine and phenylalanine included. Here the CDR3 DNA is all that survives: 57 bases in frame from base 1. The TCR was taken from a woman aged 25-40 years with acute or convalescent COVID-19. The chain uses TRBV12-5 and TRBJ2-3; 15 bases in between match TRBD2. Specimen: peripheral blood. The CDR3 in this case is CASGLTGLAGGRSTDTQYF. The nucleotides are TGTGCTAGTGGTTTAACGGGACTAGCGGGGGGCAGGAGCACAGATACGCAGTATTTT.